This passage covers 14 T cell receptor beta chains from one sample sequenced in a study of T cell responses to AZD1222 COVID-19 vaccine (dated by TCRdb to 2020 to 2023). Library generation was performed with the immunoSEQ multiplex PCR assay. TCRdb stores this immuneACCESS table with in-frame sequences only. Part of the clones is absent; in the studies checked, under half of the shortfall reflects unresolved V genes, and no reason is known for the rest. The sample data list about 110,000 clones, and over 80% of these were observed just once. The ten largest clonotypes hold 7% to 9% of the sample. The time point label here, explained by the study, means: baseline before first vaccination. The sequencing used peripheral blood, collected on day 0 of AZD1222 vaccination. The source of these receptors is an adult in good health.

This rearrangement joins TRBV6-5 to TRBJ2-1; D is unclear. This CDR3 contains 13 residues. Germline V gene data show CDR1 as MNHEY and CDR2 as SVGAGI. V was pared by 6 bases and J by 3 bases, with 9 bases between. DNA of the CDR3: TGTGCCAGCAGACCAACAGACTACAATGAGCAGTTCTTC. Encoded protein: CASRPTDYNEQFF.

The chain carries TRBV12-5 and TRBJ2-3, with TRBD1 as a possible D gene (6 bases). CDR1 LGHNT and CDR2 FRNRAP come from the germline V gene. This CDR3 has 19 amino acids. Trimming took off 2 bases at V and 1 base at J, with 22 bases between the two ends. The CDR3 coding sequence is TGTGCTAGTGGTTTGCCCCTGTCAAACAGGGTTACCCGCACAGATACGCAGTATTTT. It yields the protein CASGLPLSNRVTRTDTQYF.

The chain couples TRBV6-2 or TRBV6-3 to TRBJ1-1; TRBD1 might be the D (6 bases). V gave up 4 bases and J gave up 2 bases, with 8 bases separating them. The CDR3 loop spans 13 amino acids. In germline, CDR1 is MNHEY, CDR2 SVGEGT. CDR3 sequence: CASSSGTNTEAFF. In DNA, the CDR3 is TGTGCCAGCAGTTCCGGGACAAACACTGAAGCTTTCTTT.

The chain links TRBV20-1 to TRBJ1-3, with unresolved D. CDR3 length: 13 residues. Germline lookup yields CDR1 DFQATT and CDR2 SNEGSKA (reference sequence). With 3 bases removed from V and 3 bases from J, the gap between germline ends came to 9 bases. The CDR3 loop reads CSASQSVGNTIYF. CDR3 DNA sequence: TGCAGTGCTAGTCAGTCGGTTGGAAACACCATATATTTT.

The gene calls are TRBV12-3 or TRBV12-4 and TRBJ2-1; D gene unclear. The CDR3 is made up of 12 amino acids. V was pared by 8 bases and J by 5 bases, with 10 bases between. The CDR3 DNA reads as TGTGCCAGCGGTCCATACCACAATGAGCAGTTCTTC. Its protein is CASGPYHNEQFF.

This rearrangement joins TRBV30 to TRBJ2-3; 7 bases fit TRBD2. Germline V gene data show CDR1 as GTSNPN and CDR2 as SVGIG (reference sequence). The CDR3 totals 14 residues. Trimming at V came to 0 bases and at J to 4 bases, leaving 4 bases not matched to a gene. CDR3 in DNA: TGTGCCTGGAGTGTACTAAGCGGGGCAGATACGCAGTATTTT. It translates to CAWSVLSGADTQYF.

V is TRBV3-1 (or the pseudogene TRBV3-2) and J is TRBJ2-3; D might be TRBD1 (5 bases). Germline lookup yields CDR1 LGHDT and CDR2 YNNKEL (reference sequence). CDR3 length: 14 residues. Trimming took off 3 bases at V and 1 base at J, with 8 bases between the two ends. The CDR3 here is CASSHDSRTDTQYF. The CDR3 nucleotides are TGTGCCAGCAGCCATGACAGTCGCACAGATACGCAGTATTTT.

V is TRBV2 and J is TRBJ1-5; TRBD1 is a possible D gene (5 bases). The CDR3 has 14 residues. V lost 7 bases and J 6 bases, leaving 16 bases between the germline ends. Germline CDR1 SNHLY, CDR2 FYNNEI. The DNA for the CDR3 is TGTGCCAGCACCGGGACGGGAGGAAGTCAGCCCCAGCATTTT. Protein product: CASTGTGGSQPQHF.

The rearrangement links TRBV30 to TRBJ1-5; D not resolved. The V gene lost 0 bases and the J gene lost 1 base, with 7 bases spanning the gap. Per the germline V gene, CDR1 is GTSNPN and CDR2 is SVGIG (reference sequence). The CDR3 spans 14 residues. CDR3 sequence reads: CAWSVGISNQPQHF. DNA for the CDR3: TGTGCCTGGAGTGTCGGGATCAGCAATCAGCCCCAGCATTTT.

J is TRBJ2-1 and V is TRBV28; 10 nucleotides match TRBD2. Trimming removed 6 bases from V and 4 bases from J; junction bases left unmatched: 15. The CDR3 length is 18 residues. The germline gives CDR1 MDHEN, CDR2 SYDVKM. CDR3 loop: CASSPQGAASGRYNEQFF. The CDR3 DNA reads TGTGCCAGCAGCCCCCAGGGAGCGGCTAGCGGGAGATACAATGAGCAGTTCTTC.

This chain joins TRBV2 and TRBJ1-5; D is undetermined. CDR1 SNHLY and CDR2 FYNNEI come from the germline V gene. Between the trimmed V and J ends, which lost 5 bases and 4 bases, there was a span of 6 bases. This CDR3 has 12 residues. CDR3 residues: CASSMGNQPQHF. In DNA, the CDR3 is TGTGCCAGCAGTATGGGAAATCAGCCCCAGCATTTT.

This chain uses TRBV12-3 or TRBV12-4 with TRBJ2-7, with no clear D. This CDR3 is built from 12 residues. V was clipped by 6 bases and J by 2 bases, with 8 bases between them. CDR3 nucleotide sequence: TGTGCCAGCAGCCCGACACCCTACGAGCAGTACTTC. Its translation: CASSPTPYEQYF.

This clone was counted a single time. This chain connects TRBV19 to TRBJ1-5; D unclear. The CDR3 covers 14 residues. In germline, CDR1 is LNHDA, CDR2 SQIVND (reference sequence). V was pared by 3 bases and J by 3 bases, with 9 bases between. DNA of the CDR3: TGTGCCAGTAGTATCGTACAGTTCAATCAGCCCCAGCATTTT. The encoded protein is CASSIVQFNQPQHF.

The V call is TRBV4-3, the J call TRBJ2-5, with a tentative D call TRBD2 (5 bases). Deletions cut 3 bases from V and 5 bases from J, with 16 bases between. Germline loops: CDR1 LGHNA, CDR2 YSLEER. The CDR3 consists of 15 residues. In nucleotides, the CDR3 is TGCGCCAGCAGCCAGGAGTTTGGCGGGTGGGAGACCCAGTACTTC. This encodes CASSQEFGGWETQYF.